The text below deals with one T cell receptor (beta chain). Its antigen target is currently unknown. Base qualities were left out, and no much larger clone turns up one base away. The source of the sample is a study of cytomegalovirus exposure and HLA in healthy donors (dated by TCRdb to about 2017). Study-level background: In an earlier analysis of fewer than 750 of the donors, about 270 Gb of sequence data and 90 million to 120 million unique TCR beta sequences from 180 million or so T cells were reported. Around 320 gigabases of sequencing data and approximately 85 million unique TCR sequences were included in an early release covering 550 to 800 HLA-typed donors. Of the approximately 400 genotyped donors, 81% fell in the genetic ancestry cluster associated with self-reported Caucasian donors. The aim of the study was to test whether cataloging public T cell receptors could identify signatures of past pathogen exposure. The study used immunosequencing to profile the T cell repertoires of around 600 subjects and linked those repertoires to cytomegalovirus serostatus. In addition to the first cohort of approximately 650 subjects, a separate validation cohort of some 120 different subjects was used. High-throughput TCR immunosequencing, statistical association of individual TCRs with disease status, and machine learning were combined to predict cytomegalovirus infection status. A later analysis re-examined previously published TCR beta repertoires from several hundred donors and added high-resolution HLA genotyping to investigate patterns of TCR occurrence. Rather than using new phenotypic data, the later analysis identified candidate immune exposures from TCR beta sequences and from how often those sequences occurred across donors. To decide whether each TCR beta V gene segment behaved as functional or pseudogenic, an earlier analysis of some 600 of the donors relied on high-throughput TCR beta sequencing. Donor age, sex, ethnicity and CMV serostatus were compiled together with the repertoire data. A later genetic analysis took genome-wide SNP genotypes for about 55% of the roughly 670 donors and used that subset as a discovery cohort. All discovery cohort repertoires had been generated using a single sequencing platform. Both class I and class II loci were covered by HLA typing, at four-digit resolution. The number of donors typed differed by locus, with roughly 629-640 for A, B, C, DRB1 and DQB1, more than 500 for DQA1, 600 to 610 for DPA1, and 450 to 480 for DPB1. A handful of DR-DQ haplotypes were handled as single units for association and clustering because linkage in the cohort was strong. Among around 400 genotyped donors of the cohort, an average of about 240,000 unique TCR beta nucleotide sequences was sequenced per donor, of which about 19% were non-productive. What the research found in general, with its limitations: A cluster of highly shared sequence variants was judged likely to represent a technical artifact of the sequencing pipeline. Compared with equally common non-associated chains, HLA-associated TCR beta chains in a later analysis were more clonally expanded and had lower generation probabilities. Because some donors lacked HLA typing at each locus, the association tests relied only on the typed subset. The authors suggested that the approach could potentially be generalized to other disease states and immunological phenotypes. This cohort had only TCR beta chains sequenced, and the lack of alpha or paired-chain data limited which features could be detected. In a later genetic analysis, a missense DCLRE1C variant was associated with V-gene and J-gene trimming of TCR beta chains, and the association was replicated in an independent cohort. CMV serostatus was the only immune exposure information available for the cohort. Most CMV-associated TCR beta chains appeared to be HLA-restricted in a later analysis, and the HLA associations seemed to be driven largely by CMV exposure. The 87-base-pair reads could not distinguish some IMGT-functional V segments, including TRBV6-2 and TRBV6-3, so those segments were excluded. In an earlier analysis of about 600 of the donors, most TCR beta V segments appeared in productive rearrangements about 87% or about 30% of the time, broadly matching IMGT annotations. The study gave a list of about 170 TCR beta chains associated with cytomegalovirus. Most TCR sequences were observed very rarely across donors, whereas some public TCRs were present in many individuals. Correlated functional status among segregating V segments might be attributable to linkage disequilibrium, but an unknown experimental factor could not be ruled out. A later analysis associated around 16,000 TCR beta sequences with specific HLA alleles at a false discovery rate of 0.05. A later analysis reported that several top co-occurrence clusters appeared linked to parvovirus B19, influenza, CMV and Epstein-Barr virus. Assigning TCR associations to individual alleles was difficult when HLA alleles, especially DR and DQ, strongly co-occurred. Cytomegalovirus status was reported to be diagnosed by the classifier with high specificity and sensitivity in both the original and validation cohorts. The presence/absence analyses assumed that sequencing depth was roughly uniform across donors, and that assumption may not be true. A later genetic analysis reported fewer N-insertions in productive TCRs among donors in an Asian-associated ancestry cluster than the roughly 700-donor mean. Because counts were too low, seventeen rarely observed V segments, including chromosome 9 orphons, were excluded from the earlier analysis of under 650 of the donors. In a later analysis, the rate of TCR association differed among HLA loci, with DRB1 alleles having the most associated TCRs and HLA-C alleles having the fewest. A further reported finding was that TCR beta sequences accurately predicted the HLA-A and HLA-B alleles for most subjects in the first cohort. In vitro tests confirmed that a few of the cytomegalovirus-associated TCR beta chains recognize cytomegalovirus antigens.

The library was generated by the immunoSEQ multiplex PCR assay. For the multiplex PCR, a mixture combining 60 forward primers for TCR Vbeta segments and 13 reverse primers for TCR Jbeta segments was used. A multiplex PCR assay on genomic DNA amplified the CDR3 region of rearranged TCR beta genes. The amplified TCR beta libraries were sequenced on the Illumina HiSeq System as 87-base-pair reads. The original pipeline was this. In a later analysis, roughly 80 million unique TCR beta chains were counted across the 650 to 750 repertoires, and about 9.9 million of these chains were shared by at least two donors. A nearest-neighbor algorithm error-corrected the raw reads and collapsed the reads into unique sequences, merging closely related sequences to remove PCR and sequencing errors. Alignment of CDR3 sequences to IMGT reference sequences was used to assign V, D and J gene segments. For a sequence to be retained, a match of at least six nucleotides was required to both a V gene segment and a J gene segment. A rearrangement counted as productive if the CDR3 had no stop codons and remained in frame with V and J, and every other rearrangement counted as non-productive. CDR3 was defined by IMGT convention, running from the second conserved V-encoded cysteine to the conserved J-encoded phenylalanine. The earlier analysis of about 610 of the donors excluded any sequence lacking an unambiguous match to a single V gene segment. In an earlier analysis of approximately 590 of the donors, a V segment was called functional when productive rearrangements were above 56.7%, and segregating when the standard deviation between donors exceeded 5%. A statistical classification framework was built to diagnose cytomegalovirus status from the catalog of TCR beta chain sequences. A later analysis assigned V and J genes by comparing TCR nucleotide sequences with IMGT/GENE-DB human TR gene sequences. In a later analysis, CDR3 sequences and most-parsimonious VDJ recombination scenarios were assigned using the TCRdist pipeline. In a later analysis, each TCR beta chain was defined by its CDR3 amino acid sequence together with its V-gene family, and reads lacking a unique V-gene family were excluded. A later analysis removed 500 to 600 highly shared, low-generation-probability nucleotide sequences to deal with suspected cross-contamination and a sequencing artifact. For each public chain, a later analysis derived a clonal expansion index from normalized ranks of inferred template counts within each repertoire. In a later analysis, generation probabilities were computed using a VDJ recombination model fitted to out-of-frame rearrangements, and the results were checked against IGoR. In a later analysis, hypergeometric tests were used to score TCR-TCR, TCR-HLA and TCR-CMV co-occurrence, with a repertoire-size bias correction applied to TCR pairs. In a later analysis, false discovery rates were estimated by permuting HLA or CMV assignments 20 times. A later analysis grouped co-occurring TCRs with DBSCAN, adding TCRdist sequence similarity when clustering within HLA-allele-positive subsets. Repertoires with fewer than 30,000 or more than 120,000 public chains, plus five repertoires with anomalous nucleotide sharing, were excluded from co-occurrence clustering. As stored in TCRdb, this immuneACCESS dataset retains in-frame rearrangements with V and J assigned. A fraction of the clones does not appear; measured against another copy, unresolved V genes explain less than half of the discrepancy, and the remainder lacks a known reason. The V and J calls and clone size were taken over from that table, and D and trimming were inferred from the DNA. The sample contains roughly 80,000 clones, about four fifths of them found a single time. The ten largest clones capture 2% to 2.5% of the sample.

Trimming costs V 1 base and J 3 bases, and their ends lie 7 bases apart. The CDR3 has 14 amino acids, counting the end cysteine and phenylalanine. Only the CDR3 DNA is retained, 42 bases long and in frame from the first base. CDR1 and CDR2 (SGHRS, YFSETQ) derive from the germline V gene. In total, 600 or so healthy bone marrow donors made up the cohort. Cohort members were all nominally healthy when sampled, although unrecorded immune exposures were likely present. The donor tested CMV seronegative, placing the donor among the roughly 350 seronegative members of the cohort. A peripheral blood sample was collected from each donor, and TCR beta sequencing was performed on peripheral blood mononuclear cells. The Qiagen DNeasy Blood Extraction Kit was used to extract genomic DNA from the blood cell samples.

Sequencing was carried out using PBMCs. The chain is assembled from TRBV5-1 and TRBJ2-2, with the D gene uncertain. The clonotype comes from a woman aged 45 to 65 in good health and CMV-seronegative. This receptor has the CDR3 CASSLMTDTGELFF. The nucleotides read TGCGCCAGCAGCTTGATGACTGACACCGGGGAGCTGTTTTTT.